This T cell receptor (beta chain) came from a study of post-analysis software for immune sequencing data. On this clonotype itself: Its specificity is unknown.

Study results and limitations: Higher frequency in patients than in controls was seen for a handful of TRBV segments, with TRBV5-6, TRBV5-1 and TRBV20-1 among them. Batch-matched samples strongly co-clustered by F measure. Multiple sclerosis was associated with a significant reduction in normalized Chao1 diversity relative to controls.

Germline trimming cut 5 bases from V and 5 bases from J; bases unmatched to any gene: 15. The CDR3 has 17 amino acids. The germline CDR1 and CDR2 sequences are DFQATT and SNEGSKA (reference sequence). Libraries were made from TCR beta cDNA, and they carried unique molecular identifiers. Around 460,000 cDNA molecules came from about 1 to 10 million T cells. TCRdb analysed the PCR reads with MiXCR anew, one entry per CDR3 protein. The table has fewer than 900,000 distinct CDR3 sequences, about 45% seen once. This chain joins TRBV20-1 and TRBJ2-3, with TRBD2 matching 11 bases. This TCR came from a girl between 10 and 17 years old with multiple sclerosis. Sequencing was performed on blood. The CDR3 region has the DNA TGCAGTGCTCCCTCCCTCGTACTAGCGGGAGAGGAAGATACGCAGTATTTT. This codes for CSAPSLVLAGEEDTQYF.